These T cell receptor beta chains were read from a single sample in a study of patients and donors after allogeneic stem cell transplantation. Each CDR3 protein is one row after TCRdb ran MiXCR on the RT-PCR reads. The data contain fewer than 200,000 distinct CDR3 sequences, 30% of them singletons. Sequencing used blood, either unsorted or a sorted T cell fraction (not recorded which). The receptors shown here come from a human donor who was either an allogeneic HSCT recipient or a stem cell or donor lymphocyte infusion donor (not recorded which). It is not recorded whose cells these are; they may come from a transplant donor. The CDR3 runs from the conserved cysteine through the conserved F or W. Each record gives: clone size, J gene, CDR3 length, V gene, D gene, CDR3 DNA, CDR3 protein. The D gene is left open where the match is weak. Expanded clones are given a class, and other clones once, few, many or no size at all.

many TRBJ1-2 14 TRBV18 TRBD1 TGTGCCAGCTCACGGGACAGGATGAACTATGGCTACACCTTC CASSRDRMNYGYTF
NA TRBJ2-1 15 TRBV3-1 NA TGTGCCAGCAGCCACTACGGGATATCCTACAATGAGCAGTTCTTC CASSHYGISYNEQFF
NA TRBJ2-7 16 TRBV11-1 TRBD1 TGTGCCAGCAGCTTATACCGGGGACAGGGGGCTTACGAGCAGTACTTC CASSLYRGQGAYEQYF
NA TRBJ2-5 13 TRBV6-6 NA TGTGCCAGCAGTTACTTTGGGGGGGAGACCCAGTACTTC CASSYFGGETQYF
NA TRBJ2-2 14 TRBV5-5 TRBD1 TGTGCCAGCAGCTTGGACAGGGGCACCGGGGAGCTGTTTTTT CASSLDRGTGELFF
few TRBJ2-2 14 TRBV2 TRBD2 TGTGCCAGCAGCAGGACTAGCGTCGTAGGGGAGCTGTTTTTT CASSRTSVVGELFF
once TRBJ2-2 15 TRBV5-1 TRBD2 TGCGCCAGCAGCACAAGCGGGAGATTAACCGGGGAGCTGTTTTTT CASSTSGRLTGELFF
NA TRBJ2-1 15 TRBV11-2 TRBD1 TGTGCCAGCAGGTACGCAGGGACAGGGACGAATGAGCAGTTCTTC CASRYAGTGTNEQFF
few TRBJ1-1 21 TRBV21-1 NA TGTGCCAGCAGCAATGGCACGGTCGAGGGTGGGGAAACAGGGTTGAACACTGAAGCTTTCTTT CASSNGTVEGGETGLNTEAFF
NA TRBJ2-7 15 TRBV6-5 TRBD2 TGTGCCAGCAGTTCAACCGGACTAGCTCGGCACGAGCAGTACTTC CASSSTGLARHEQYF
few TRBJ1-5 14 TRBV27 NA TGTGCCAGCAGTTTAGTGCCAGGGTATCAGCCCCAGCATTTT CASSLVPGYQPQHF
NA TRBJ2-7 15 TRBV6-2/TRBV6-3 TRBD2 TGTGCCAGCAGACCCACTAGCGGGAGTAACCACGAGCAGTACTTC CASRPTSGSNHEQYF
NA TRBJ2-2 16 TRBV4-2 NA TGTGCCAGCAGCCAATACCAAGGACAGATCACCGGGGAGCTGTTTTTT CASSQYQGQITGELFF
many TRBJ1-2 14 TRBV4-2 NA TGTGCCAGCAGCCAGGGCGACAGAAACTATGGCTACACCTTC CASSQGDRNYGYTF
few TRBJ1-1 16 TRBV12-3/TRBV12-4 TRBD1 TGTGCCAGCAGTTTCCCACAGGGGGCCTGGGACACTGAAGCTTTCTTT CASSFPQGAWDTEAFF
few TRBJ1-1 16 TRBV7-2 TRBD1 TGTGCCAGCAGCTTAGAGGCTGGACAGGGGGCCGCTGAAGCTTTCTTT CASSLEAGQGAAEAFF
NA TRBJ2-1 15 TRBV4-3 NA TGCGCCAGCAGCCAAGACGGAAACATATACAATGAGCAGTTCTTC CASSQDGNIYNEQFF
NA TRBJ1-1 15 TRBV15 TRBD1 TGTGCCACCACCCGCGCAGGGGGCGAAAACACTGAAGCTTTCTTT CATTRAGGENTEAFF
NA TRBJ2-1 17 TRBV14 NA TGTGCCAGCAGCCAAGTGGATGTGGGCCTACCCTACAATGAGCAGTTCTTC CASSQVDVGLPYNEQFF
NA TRBJ2-4 14 TRBV7-9 NA TGTGCCAGCAGCCAGGGACCGTCGCGGGACATTCAGTACTTC CASSQGPSRDIQYF
few TRBJ2-1 13 TRBV29-1 TRBD2 TGCAGCGTAAGGACTAGCGGGAGCTATGAGCAGTTCTTC CSVRTSGSYEQFF
few TRBJ2-7 14 TRBV5-1 NA TGCGCCAGCAGCCGATACGTAAGAGATTACGAGCAGTACTTC CASSRYVRDYEQYF
few TRBJ2-5 16 TRBV7-2 NA TGTGCCAGCAGCCGCTTTGGGGGAGCAGTACAAGAGACCCAGTACTTC CASSRFGGAVQETQYF
NA TRBJ1-5 14 TRBV7-2 NA TGTGCCAGCAGCTTAGACGGGGGCGGTCAGCCCCAGCATTTT CASSLDGGGQPQHF
many TRBJ2-3 15 TRBV20-1 TRBD2 TGCAGTGCTCGACCGCTAGCGGGAGGGTTCCATACGCAGTATTTT CSARPLAGGFHTQYF
NA TRBJ1-1 12 TRBV2 NA TGTGCCAGCAGTGAAGCAGGGACTGAAGCTTTCTTT CASSEAGTEAFF
NA TRBJ2-1 17 TRBV25-1 TRBD2 TGTGCCAGCAGTGAATTTTTTGGGCTAGCGGGAGGGCCCGTGCAGTTCTTC CASSEFFGLAGGPVQFF
NA TRBJ2-7 14 TRBV27 NA TGTGCCAGCAGTTTATCCCCTGGATACTACGAGCAGTACTTC CASSLSPGYYEQYF
NA TRBJ1-1 16 TRBV3-1 NA TGTGCCAGCAGCCCCGCATTTGAGGGGTGGAACACTGAAGCTTTCTTT CASSPAFEGWNTEAFF
NA TRBJ1-5 14 TRBV12-3/TRBV12-4 NA TGTGCCAGCAGTTTAGACAGCCACAATCAGCCCCAGCATTTT CASSLDSHNQPQHF
many TRBJ1-5 15 TRBV28 NA TGTGCCAGCAGTTTGTCTGTGTATAGCAATCAGCCCCAGCATTTT CASSLSVYSNQPQHF
few TRBJ2-7 13 TRBV13 TRBD1 TGTGCCAGCAGTCAAAGGGGGCGAGGCGAGCAGTACTTC CASSQRGRGEQYF
few TRBJ2-5 14 TRBV7-9 NA TGTGCCAGCAGCCGATCCACAGGTCGGGAGACCCAGTACTTC CASSRSTGRETQYF
many TRBJ2-7 14 TRBV6-5 NA TGTGCCAGCAGTTACTATGGGGGAGCCAACGAGCAGTACTTC CASSYYGGANEQYF
NA TRBJ2-1 12 TRBV7-9 TRBD2 TGTGCCAGCAGCTCAACTAGCGGCCAAGGGTTCTTC CASSSTSGQGFF
NA TRBJ2-7 13 TRBV28 TRBD1 TGTGCCAGCAGGAGACAGGGGGGCTACGAGCAGTACTTC CASRRQGGYEQYF
NA TRBJ2-2 15 TRBV4-2 NA TGTGCCAGCAGCCAAGGGATATACGACACCGGGGAGCTGTTTTTT CASSQGIYDTGELFF
many TRBJ1-5 16 TRBV7-8 TRBD1 TGTGCCAGCAGCTTACCCACAGGGGGTGGCAATCAGCCCCAGCATTTT CASSLPTGGGNQPQHF
many TRBJ1-5 14 TRBV7-2 NA TGTGCCAGCAGCCAAAGCGGGCCGAAACAGCCCCAGCATTTT CASSQSGPKQPQHF
NA TRBJ1-5 17 TRBV19 TRBD1 TGTGCCAGTAGTCGAAACCCGACAGGGGTCGGCCATCAGCCCCAGCATTTT CASSRNPTGVGHQPQHF
NA TRBJ2-7 13 TRBV6-6 NA TGTGCCAGCAGGGAGGGTTTCCCCTACGAGCAGTACTTC CASREGFPYEQYF
NA TRBJ2-4 19 TRBV3-1 TRBD1 TGTGCCAGCAGCCAAGAGGCCAAGGGGGCCCTCAGAGCCAAAAACATTCAGTACTTC CASSQEAKGALRAKNIQYF
few TRBJ2-7 16 TRBV20-1 TRBD2 TGCAGTGCTAGAGATCCCGGGACTAGAAACGGCTACGAGCAGTACTTC CSARDPGTRNGYEQYF
few TRBJ2-1 12 TRBV4-1 NA TGCGCCAGCAGCCAAGGACCCAATGAGCAGTTCTTC CASSQGPNEQFF
few TRBJ1-3 14 TRBV25-1 NA TGTGCCAGCAGTGAGTCAGGGGCTGGAAACACCATATATTTT CASSESGAGNTIYF
NA TRBJ2-3 15 TRBV7-2 NA TGTGCCAGCAGCTTGAGAAGGGGGGGCACAGATACGCAGTATTTT CASSLRRGGTDTQYF
NA TRBJ1-5 15 TRBV12-3/TRBV12-4 TRBD1 TGTGCCAGCAGTTTGACAGGGGTGGGCAATCAGCCCCAGCATTTT CASSLTGVGNQPQHF
few TRBJ1-3 15 TRBV18 NA TGTGCCAGCTCATCCTTTCTTGCGGCTGGAAACACCATATATTTT CASSSFLAAGNTIYF
NA TRBJ2-7 14 TRBV20-1 NA TGCAGTGCTAGAGGCCCAGCGGCCCAAATGGGGCAGTACTTC CSARGPAAQMGQYF
few TRBJ2-1 13 TRBV11-3 NA TGTGCCAGCAGCTACGCAACCTACAATGAGCAGTTCTTC CASSYATYNEQFF
few TRBJ2-4 19 TRBV20-1 TRBD2 TGCAGTGCTACCCCGGGACTAGCGGCTAAAATCCGAGCCAAAAACATTCAGTACTTC CSATPGLAAKIRAKNIQYF
few TRBJ2-6 14 TRBV7-9 NA TGTGCCAGCAGTCTCATATCTGGGGCCAACGTCCTGACTTTC CASSLISGANVLTF
NA TRBJ1-2 13 TRBV11-2 NA TGTGCCAGCAGCGACCAGTCTATCTATGGCTACACCTTC CASSDQSIYGYTF
few TRBJ2-1 17 TRBV4-3 NA TGCGCCAGCAGCCTCCACCCGCCGGGGGCCAGTAACAATGAGCAGTTCTTC CASSLHPPGASNNEQFF
many TRBJ1-6 12 TRBV4-2 NA TGTGCCAGCAGCCTGGCCGGGACACCCCTCCACTTT CASSLAGTPLHF
NA TRBJ2-7 12 TRBV20-1 NA TGCAGTGTGGTCTACCGCTCCTACGAGCAGTACTTC CSVVYRSYEQYF
NA TRBJ2-3 18 TRBV14 TRBD2 TGTGCCAGCAGCCAAGATTTCGGACTAGCGGGAGCTTTAGATACGCAGTATTTT CASSQDFGLAGALDTQYF